The 18 T cell receptor beta chains in this list originate from one sample, sequenced in a study of blood T cells in healthy people across ages. The second PCR ran about 6 to 11 cycles with a sample-barcoded 5' primer and J-beta primers. TCRdb passed the 5' RACE reads through MiXCR, listing each CDR3 protein once. The sample holds approximately 760,000 distinct CDR3 sequences, around 25% seen once. A further study also used this sample, focusing on T cells of mothers and their children.

The material sequenced was blood. These TCRs come from a boy aged 10-17 years in good health.

This chain joins TRBV6-2 or TRBV6-3 and TRBJ1-6; TRBD1 aligns across 7 bases. Germline CDR1 and CDR2: MNHEY and SVGEGT. Trimming at V came to 5 bases and at J to 6 bases, leaving 7 bases not matched to a gene. This CDR3 has 15 amino acids. Written as DNA, the CDR3 is TGTGCCAGCAGTCCTCCGGGACAGCCTAATTCACCCCTCCACTTT. It encodes CASSPPGQPNSPLHF.

The chain has TRBV28 and TRBJ2-7; D is uncertain. Trimming stripped 5 bases from V and 7 bases from J, with 15 bases between. The V gene's germline CDR1 is MDHEN and CDR2 SYDVKM. The CDR3 covers 13 residues. CDR3 sequence reads: CASSLPLLGEQYF. CDR3 nucleotides: TGTGCCAGCAGTCTCCCCCTTTTGGGGGAGCAGTACTTC.

The V gene is TRBV29-1, the J gene TRBJ2-7, with TRBD1 identical over 9 bases. The ends lost 6 bases at V and 2 bases at J; junction bases unmatched: 2. The CDR3 spans 12 residues. In germline, CDR1 is SQVTM, CDR2 ANQGSEA. The CDR3 bases are TGCAGCGTGGGGACAGGGCCCTACGAGCAGTACTTC. It translates to CSVGTGPYEQYF.

Remarks on this clonotype: Germline is not matched at one junction end, which may reflect a read error. CDR3 loop: CASRGTGKFF. The DNA of the CDR3 is TGTGCCAGCAGGGGGACAGGAAAGTTCTTC. The gene calls are TRBV28 and TRBJ2-5; 8 bases are shared with TRBD1. The germline CDR1 and CDR2 sequences are MDHEN and SYDVKM. The CDR3 runs to 10 residues.

V gene TRBV4-1 combines with J gene TRBJ2-5, with a weak D call TRBD2 (6 bases). The end of the DNA fits TRBJ2-1 better, so the J call may be wrong. This CDR3 contains 15 residues. Germline V gene sequence: CDR1 MGHRA, CDR2 YSYEKL. CDR3 protein: CASSQGPEGYNEQFF. DNA for the CDR3: TGCGCCAGCAGCCAAGGCCCGGAGGGGTACAATGAGCAGTTCTTC.

As regards this clonotype: One junction end does not reproduce the germline sequence, and a read error may be involved. The chain joins TRBV4-1 to TRBJ2-7; no definite D call. Per the germline V gene, CDR1 is MGHRA and CDR2 is YSYEKL. The CDR3 sequence is 13 residues long. DNA for the CDR3: TGCGCCGGCAGCCAAGCGTATGCCTACGAGCAGTACTTC. Its translation is CAGSQAYAYEQYF.

This clonotype was seen ten or more times. This CDR3 reads CASSLLDGNEKLFF. In DNA, the CDR3 is TGCGCCAGCAGCCTCCTGGACGGAAATGAAAAACTGTTTTTT. This chain links TRBV4-1 with TRBJ1-4, with D unclear. Germline lookup yields CDR1 MGHRA and CDR2 YSYEKL. The V end lost 4 bases, the J end lost 5 bases, and 11 bases lay between the germline ends. The CDR3 sequence is 14 residues long.

There are a few counts of this clonotype. V is TRBV7-9 and J is TRBJ2-5, with a tentative D call TRBD1 (6 bases). The germline V gene encodes CDR1 SEHNR and CDR2 FQNEAQ (reference sequence). V lost 5 bases to trimming and J lost 5 bases, with 18 bases between them. The CDR3 sequence is 15 residues long. The CDR3 loop is CASSQGTSSAETQYF. In nucleotides, the CDR3 is TGTGCCAGCAGCCAGGGGACATCTTCGGCGGAGACCCAGTACTTC.

V and J are TRBV27 and TRBJ2-3, with 9 bases lining up with TRBD1. J lost 4 bases, V lost 6 bases, and 5 bases had no gene match. The CDR3 has 14 amino acids. CDR1 is MNHEY and CDR2 is SMNVEV in the germline V gene (reference sequence). The CDR3 region is CASRRGQGADTQYF. The CDR3 DNA follows: TGTGCCAGCAGGAGGGGACAGGGTGCAGATACGCAGTATTTT.

The chain carries TRBV7-9 and TRBJ2-1; D uncertain. The CDR3 totals 12 residues. Trimming left V 5 bases short and J 8 bases short, with 10 bases between. Germline V lookup: CDR1 SEHNR, CDR2 FQNEAQ (reference sequence). The CDR3 coding sequence is TGTGCCAGCAGCGGTGCAGGCGATGAGCAGTTCTTC. Its translation: CASSGAGDEQFF.

This clonotype was found many times. V usage is TRBV7-9 and J usage is TRBJ2-5, with a possible D match to TRBD2 (6 bases). The CDR3 consists of 15 residues. The germline V and J ends were trimmed by 0 bases and 1 base, with 9 bases remaining between them. Germline V gene sequence: CDR1 SEHNR, CDR2 FQNEAQ (reference sequence). In nucleotides, the CDR3 is TGTGCCAGCAGCTTAGCAGCGGGCTCCCAAGAGACCCAGTACTTC. It codes for CASSLAAGSQETQYF.

The CDR3 DNA reads TGCGCCAGTTACGGGGATTTCCAAGAGACCCAGTACTTC. The encoded protein is CASYGDFQETQYF. The chain uses TRBV10-2 and TRBJ2-5; TRBD2 might be the D (5 bases). Germline CDR1 and CDR2: WSHSY and SAAADI. The CDR3 runs to 13 residues. V lost 9 bases to trimming and J lost 1 base, with 12 bases between them.

This clonotype was observed a few times. The chain combines TRBV11-2 with TRBJ2-1; 9 nucleotides match TRBD2. V lost 1 base, J lost 5 bases, and 12 bases stayed unmatched. This CDR3 spans 18 amino acids. CDR1 SGHAT and CDR2 FQNNGV come from the germline V gene. CDR3: CASSLGSFGGRDDNEQFF. The CDR3 region has the DNA TGTGCCAGCAGCTTAGGTTCTTTCGGCGGGAGGGATGACAATGAGCAGTTCTTC.

The chain has TRBV12-3 or TRBV12-4 and TRBJ2-5; 10 bases fit TRBD2. J was trimmed by 2 bases and V by 2 bases; bases with no gene match: 5. The CDR3 has 16 amino acids. The CDR3 protein is CASSLPRTSGQETQYF. The DNA of the CDR3 is TGTGCCAGCAGTTTACCCCGGACTAGCGGACAAGAGACCCAGTACTTC.

The chain is built from TRBV5-1 and TRBJ2-5, with 7 bases that match TRBD1. Unmatched junction bases numbered 11, after V lost 4 bases and J lost 5 bases. The CDR3 runs to 15 residues. Germline CDR1 reads SGHRS; CDR2 reads YFSETQ. The CDR3 region is CASSPGLGGSETQYF. CDR3 sequence (DNA): TGCGCCAGCAGCCCCGGGTTAGGGGGCTCGGAGACCCAGTACTTC.

This chain links TRBV5-5 with TRBJ2-7; 8 bases line up with TRBD1. V trimming: 0 bases; J trimming: 7 bases; junction bases outside the gene matches: 9. The germline CDR1 and CDR2 sequences are SGHKS and YYEKEE (reference sequence). The CDR3 is 15 amino acids. The CDR3 DNA follows: TGTGCCAGCAGCTTGGACCCGGCAGGGGGCAGGGAGCAGTACTTC. This gives the protein CASSLDPAGGREQYF.

This clonotype appeared a few times. The chain combines TRBV12-3 or TRBV12-4 with TRBJ2-7; D may be TRBD1 (6 bases). Deletions cut 6 bases from V and 0 bases from J, with 9 bases between. The CDR3 has 13 amino acids. The CDR3 DNA follows: TGTGCCAGCAGGATGGACAGCTCCTACGAGCAGTACTTC. This codes for CASRMDSSYEQYF.

The chain couples TRBV12-3 or TRBV12-4 to TRBJ1-1; TRBD1 aligns across 7 bases. With V trimmed by 4 bases and J by 4 bases, 6 bases remained unmatched. The length of the CDR3 is 14 residues. CDR3 nucleotides: TGTGCCAGCAGTTCGACAGGGTTGGGCACTGAAGCTTTCTTT. It specifies CASSSTGLGTEAFF.